The source of this TCR beta chain is a study of T-cell reconstitution after alpha-beta-depleted transplantation in children. Study results and caveats: The main origin of T-cell counts and diversity one year after transplant was newly produced T cells.

On this clonotype itself: Its antigen is undetermined. Given a much more abundant clone one base away, this may be a read error.

Per the germline V gene, CDR1 is SQVTM and CDR2 is ANQGSEA. This CDR3 spans 12 amino acids. With 7 bases removed from V and 6 bases from J, the gap between germline ends came to 15 bases. Preparation of the TCRbeta library used unique molecular identifiers. In TCRdb, the PCR reads were re-called with MiXCR into one record per CDR3 protein. The table includes 250,000 to 300,000 distinct CDR3 sequences, over 7.5% detected once. This chain joins TRBV29-1 and TRBJ1-1, with D possibly TRBD1 on 5 matching bases. The clonotype originates from a female patient younger than 10 who had a stem cell transplant for Fanconi anemia, so the T cells may come from the graft donor. This sample comprised peripheral blood, obtained 360 days after TCRalphabeta/CD19-depleted stem cell transplant. For the CDR3, the DNA is TGCAGCGCCGGGGGGTTTGGCGCTGAAGCTTTCTTT. Translated, it gives CSAGGFGAEAFF. Together with reference TRBV29-1 and TRBJ1-1, the CDR3 gives the full variable domain: SAVISQKPSRDICQRGTSLTIQCQVDSQVTMMFWYRQQPGQSLTLIATANQGSEATYESGFVIDKFPISRPNLTFSTLTVSNMSPEDSSIYLCSAGGFGAEAFFGQGTRLTVV.